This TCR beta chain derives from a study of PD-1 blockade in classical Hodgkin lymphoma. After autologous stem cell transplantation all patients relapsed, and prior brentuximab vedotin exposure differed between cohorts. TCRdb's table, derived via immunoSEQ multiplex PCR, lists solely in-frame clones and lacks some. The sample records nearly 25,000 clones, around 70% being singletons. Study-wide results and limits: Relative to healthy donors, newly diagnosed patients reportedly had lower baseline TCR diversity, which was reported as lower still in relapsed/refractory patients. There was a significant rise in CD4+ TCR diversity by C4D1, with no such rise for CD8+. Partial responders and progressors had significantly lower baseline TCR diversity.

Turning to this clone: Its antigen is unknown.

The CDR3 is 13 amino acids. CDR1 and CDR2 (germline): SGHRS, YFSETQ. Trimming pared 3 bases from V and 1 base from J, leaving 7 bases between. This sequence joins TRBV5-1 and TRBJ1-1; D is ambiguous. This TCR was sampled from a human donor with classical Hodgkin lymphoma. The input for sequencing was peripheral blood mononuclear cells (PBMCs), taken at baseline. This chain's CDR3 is CASSSSPNTEAFF. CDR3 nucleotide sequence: TGCGCCAGCAGCTCCTCACCGAACACTGAAGCTTTCTTT.